This T cell receptor beta chain was identified during a study of T cells after yellow fever vaccination. TCRdb processed the 5' RACE reads anew with MiXCR; each CDR3 protein has one entry. This table holds approximately 550,000 distinct CDR3 sequences, around 21% found once. This clonotype has a handful of counts. The antigen is unknown. Overall study findings and caveats: Among all clonotypes, a small share was observed in both CD4 and CD8 compartments.

This sequence was found in a young man who received the YFV17D yellow fever vaccine. Material: PBMCs, obtained 15 days after the yellow fever booster vaccination.

The CDR3 loop reads CSVETGTGGAYNEQFF. CDR3 DNA sequence: TGCAGCGTGGAGACCGGGACAGGGGGGGCCTACAATGAGCAGTTCTTC. The chain links TRBV29-1 to TRBJ2-1; TRBD1 aligns across 11 bases. This CDR3 is 16 amino acids long. Germline V CDR1 and CDR2: SQVTM, ANQGSEA. V trimming: 6 bases; J trimming: 2 bases; junction bases outside the gene matches: 9.